One sample yielded the 32 T cell receptor beta chains listed below, sequenced in a study of vaccination effects on CD4 cells after COVID-19. TCRdb's table, derived via immunoSEQ multiplex PCR, lists solely in-frame clones and lacks some. There are around 81,000 clones in the sample; over 75% occur only once, and around 1.1% lies in the top ten. Antigen-specific CD4+ T cells were expanded with viral peptide pools in the ViraFEST assay before sequencing. Having been cultured for 10 days, the cells underwent CD4+ T cell isolation. Participants received two doses of either the BNT162b2 or mRNA-1273 vaccine. These receptors are not linked to any known antigen. Sequenced material: CD4+ T cells from PBMCs cultured with HCoV-OC43 spike peptides, taken after COVID-19 vaccination. The subset here: HCoV-OC43 spike overlapping peptide pool stimulation. The receptors derive from a human donor who received a COVID-19 vaccine.

The CDR3 region has the DNA TGTGCCTGGAGTCCGGGACAGGGGTTCAATCAGCCCCAGCATTTT. Residues: CAWSPGQGFNQPQHF. The J gene is TRBJ1-5, the V gene TRBV30; 10 bases agree with TRBD1. V was clipped by 2 bases and J by 3 bases; unmatched bases: 4. The CDR3 spans 15 residues. In germline, CDR1 is GTSNPN, CDR2 SVGIG (reference sequence).

Only one count was recorded for this clone. The V gene is TRBV5-1, the J gene TRBJ2-3; TRBD2 aligns across 12 bases. The CDR3 loop spans 17 amino acids. CDR1 is SGHRS, CDR2 YFSETQ, per germline. V was clipped by 1 base and J by 6 bases; unmatched bases: 9. The CDR3, as DNA: TGCGCCAGCAGCTTGTTCCCGACTAGCGGGGGACAGGATACGCAGTATTTT. Protein product: CASSLFPTSGGQDTQYF.

The chain is built from TRBV15 and TRBJ1-3; D not certain. From germline, CDR1 is LNHNV and CDR2 YYDKDF (reference sequence). The germline V and J ends were trimmed by 0 bases and 2 bases, with 8 bases remaining between them. The length of the CDR3 is 15 residues. The CDR3, as DNA: TGTGCCACCAGCAGAGATAGGGCGGCTGGAAACACCATATATTTT. This codes for CATSRDRAAGNTIYF.

This clone was detected once. The genes are TRBV5-6 and TRBJ2-1, with 9 bases matching TRBD2. The CDR3 has 16 amino acids. Germline V CDR1 and CDR2: SGHDT, YYEEEE. V shed 2 bases, J shed 8 bases, and the junction held 11 bases outside the gene matches. This CDR3 reads CASSFLSSGGRDEQFF. The DNA for the CDR3 is TGTGCCAGCAGCTTTTTGTCCAGCGGGGGGCGGGATGAGCAGTTCTTC.

This rearrangement joins TRBV2 to TRBJ1-4, with D possibly being TRBD1 (5 bases). The CDR3 totals 15 residues. V was cut by 2 bases and J by 8 bases, with 15 bases left in between. Germline V CDR1 and CDR2: SNHLY, FYNNEI. CDR3 sequence reads: CASSESSGVWEKLFF. CDR3 coding DNA: TGTGCCAGCAGTGAATCTTCGGGGGTGTGGGAAAAACTGTTTTTT.

This clone has a single count. The rearrangement links TRBV28 to TRBJ2-7; 9 nucleotides line up with TRBD1. The germline V gene has CDR1 MDHEN and CDR2 SYDVKM. This CDR3 comprises 16 residues. J lost 7 bases, V lost 3 bases, and 13 bases had no gene match. CDR3 sequence: CASSFLGQGMAGEQYV. CDR3 DNA: TGTGCCAGCAGTTTTTTGGGACAGGGAATGGCGGGGGAGCAGTACGTC.

The V call is TRBV25-1, the J call TRBJ1-4; tentative D call: TRBD1 (6 bases). Trimming took 3 bases from V and 7 from J, leaving 12 bases between them. Germline V gene sequence: CDR1 MGHDK, CDR2 SYGVNS. The CDR3 loop spans 14 amino acids. The CDR3: CASSEGASGEKLFF. CDR3 sequence (DNA): TGTGCCAGCAGTGAGGGGGCCTCGGGTGAAAAACTGTTTTTT.

This clone has a single count. Compared with germline, one end of the junction differs, possibly owing to a read error. The chain uses TRBV6-1 and TRBJ1-4; no clear D. The germline V gene has CDR1 MNHNS and CDR2 SASEGT. This CDR3 has 12 residues. The CDR3 region is CASSDPNKKLFF. The DNA for the CDR3 is TGTGCCAGCAGTGATCCTAATAAAAAACTGTTTTTT.

J is TRBJ2-1 and V is TRBV10-2; 7 nucleotides line up with TRBD2. The CDR3 has 13 residues. Germline V lookup: CDR1 WSHSY, CDR2 SAAADI. V lost 6 bases, J lost 6 bases, and 5 bases stayed unmatched. CDR3 loop: CASRVGGGNEQFF. In nucleotides, the CDR3 is TGCGCCAGCAGAGTGGGGGGGGGCAATGAGCAGTTCTTC.

The chain uses TRBV6-2 or TRBV6-3 and TRBJ2-5, with 11 bases identical to TRBD2. After removal of 6 bases from V and 4 bases from J, the junction contained 10 bases not matched to a gene. This CDR3 is 16 amino acids long. The germline CDR1 and CDR2 sequences are MNHEY and SVGEGT. Here the CDR3 DNA reads TGTGCCAGCAGGCCTCATAGCGGGGGGGCCCGAGAGACCCAGTACTTC. Amino acids: CASRPHSGGARETQYF.

The chain combines TRBV2 with TRBJ2-5; TRBD1 matches 9 bases. V shed 7 bases and J 1 base; nucleotides not matched to a gene: 7. This CDR3 is 15 amino acids long. CDR1 and CDR2 (germline): SNHLY, FYNNEI. The CDR3 loop reads CASNRQGEGQETQYF. CDR3 nucleotides: TGTGCCAGCAACAGACAGGGGGAGGGCCAAGAGACCCAGTACTTC.

The rearrangement links TRBV21-1 to TRBJ2-2; the table's D call, TRBD2, has no DNA check behind it. TRBV21-1 is a pseudogene locus. CDR3 size: 18 residues. The CDR3 is CASSSGRGTSGGPGELFF. The CDR3 region has the DNA TGTGCCAGCAGCAGCGGGAGGGGGACTAGCGGGGGACCCGGGGAGCTGTTTTTT.

The chain employs TRBV24-1 and TRBJ2-7; tentatively, D is TRBD1 (6 bases). Trimming cost V 7 bases and J 3 bases, with 15 bases left between them. Per the germline V gene, CDR1 is KGHDR and CDR2 is SFDVKD. The CDR3 sequence is 14 residues long. As DNA, the CDR3 is TGTGCCACCAGGGGGGCCTCGGCCGGCTACGAGCAGTACGTC. The encoded protein is CATRGASAGYEQYV.

Turning to this clone: The same CDR3 arises from other DNA sequences in this sample as well. J is TRBJ1-2 and V is TRBV19; maybe TRBD1 (5 bases). Germline CDR1 is LNHDA and CDR2 is SQIVND (reference sequence). This CDR3 is 13 amino acids long. Deletions cut 3 bases from V and 2 bases from J, with 7 bases between. CDR3 region: CASSIGGNYGYTF. CDR3 coding DNA: TGTGCCAGTAGTATTGGGGGGAACTATGGCTACACCTTC.

In regard to this clone: This same CDR3 is encoded by further DNA sequences in the sample. V and J are TRBV12-3 or TRBV12-4 and TRBJ1-1; D gene uncertain. The CDR3 consists of 13 residues. Trimming pared 3 bases from V and 1 base from J, leaving 6 bases between. The CDR3 protein is CASSFSGNTEAFF. The CDR3 DNA follows: TGTGCCAGCAGTTTTTCAGGGAACACTGAAGCTTTCTTT.

This clone has just a few counts. The rearrangement joins TRBV5-8 to TRBJ2-1, with 10 bases lining up with TRBD1. Trimming cost V 5 bases and J 8 bases; bases outside gene matches: 13. Germline values: CDR1 SGHTS, CDR2 YDEGEE. This CDR3 has 16 amino acids. The CDR3 reads CASRNYRDRGVDEQFF. The CDR3 DNA reads as TGTGCCAGCAGGAACTACCGGGACAGGGGTGTCGATGAGCAGTTCTTC.

The chain carries TRBV5-5 and TRBJ2-1; D call uncertain. The CDR3 runs to 16 residues. V lost 6 bases, J lost 1 base, and 17 bases lay in between. Per germline, CDR1 SGHKS and CDR2 YYEKEE (reference sequence). As DNA, the CDR3 is TGTGCCAGCACCCCCTACTTCAGCCGTTCCTACAATGAGCAGTTCTTC. Translated, it gives CASTPYFSRSYNEQFF.

J is TRBJ1-4 and V is TRBV18; the D is unclear. The CDR3 consists of 13 residues. Germline CDR1 is KGHSH and CDR2 is LQKENI. Trimming removed 6 bases from V and 8 bases from J, with 13 bases in between. CDR3 bases: TGTGCCAGCTCCCAGCCGCCGCAGGAAAAACTGTTTTTT. Translation gives CASSQPPQEKLFF.

This clone was picked up a small number of times. This sequence joins TRBV4-2 and TRBJ1-4, with D perhaps matching TRBD1 (5 bases). Trimming took 0 bases from V and 6 from J, leaving 14 bases between them. Germline V gene data show CDR1 as LGHNA and CDR2 as YNFKEQ. This CDR3 spans 16 amino acids. CDR3 nucleotide sequence: TGTGCCAGCAGCCAAGATGCGGGCCGGGGGGATGAAAAACTGTTTTTT. The encoded protein is CASSQDAGRGDEKLFF.

The chain couples TRBV9 to TRBJ1-2, with D possibly TRBD1 on 5 matching bases. The CDR3 is 15 amino acids. Trimming removed 2 bases at V and 3 bases at J, with 14 bases between. Germline CDR1 and CDR2: SGDLS and YYNGEE. For the CDR3, the DNA is TGTGCCAGCAGCGTGGGGGGAGACACCGACTATGGCTACACCTTC. Amino acid sequence: CASSVGGDTDYGYTF.

The chain uses TRBV4-1 and TRBJ1-2, with D possibly being TRBD1 (6 bases). The germline gives CDR1 MGHRA, CDR2 YSYEKL. This CDR3 spans 14 amino acids. The V end was cut by 0 bases, the J end by 7 bases, with 12 bases between. The CDR3 reads CASSQDQGTLGYTF. The CDR3, as DNA: TGCGCCAGCAGCCAAGATCAGGGGACCCTTGGCTACACCTTC.

The V gene is TRBV2, the J gene TRBJ2-2, with 12 bases identical to TRBD1. Germline-derived CDR1 and CDR2 are SNHLY and FYNNEI. CDR3 length: 17 amino acids. J gave up 3 bases and V 6 bases, and 8 bases lay outside the gene matches. CDR3 sequence (DNA): TGTGCCAGCAGACAGGGACAGGGGGCGATGCACACCGGGGAGCTGTTTTTT. As protein: CASRQGQGAMHTGELFF.

V gene TRBV12-3 or TRBV12-4 combines with J gene TRBJ2-7; no firm D call. V was trimmed by 3 bases and J by 6 bases, leaving 3 bases between them. The CDR3 is made up of 10 amino acids. Here the CDR3 DNA reads TGTGCCAGCAGTTTTCTCGAGCAGTACGTC. This codes for CASSFLEQYV.

The V and J genes are TRBV10-1 and TRBJ1-2, with D possibly being TRBD1 (5 bases). Germline values: CDR1 WNHNN, CDR2 SYGVQD (reference sequence). This CDR3 spans 15 amino acids. Trimming took off 0 bases at V and 4 bases at J, with 12 bases between the two ends. The CDR3 nucleotides are TGCGCCAGCAGTGAGTCAATTGACAGCTCCTATGGCTACACCTTC. It translates to CASSESIDSSYGYTF.

The table lists this clone with a few counts. The chain recombines TRBV4-1 with TRBJ1-3; 9 bases map to TRBD1. The CDR3 totals 19 residues. V shed 3 bases, J shed 4 bases, and the junction held 16 bases outside the gene matches. Per the germline V gene, CDR1 is MGHRA and CDR2 is YSYEKL. This CDR3 is CASSQWSRDRAFIGNTIYF. In DNA form, the CDR3 reads TGCGCCAGCAGCCAGTGGAGCCGGGACAGGGCTTTTATCGGAAACACCATATATTTT.

The rearrangement links TRBV7-8 to TRBJ2-6; D is undetermined. This CDR3 is 16 amino acids long. Germline values: CDR1 SGHVS, CDR2 FQNEAQ. V lost 3 bases and J lost 1, with 10 bases in between. The CDR3 loop reads CASSFLSVSGANVLTF. CDR3 coding DNA: TGTGCCAGCAGCTTCCTAAGTGTTTCTGGGGCCAACGTCCTGACTTTC.

V usage is TRBV6-6 and J usage is TRBJ1-2; D is possibly TRBD1 (6 bases). The CDR3 sequence is 15 residues long. Germline V gene lookup returns CDR1 MNHNY and CDR2 SVGAGI (reference sequence). V lost 7 bases and J lost 0, with 15 bases in between. The CDR3 loop is CASNPQGRANYGYTF. In DNA, the CDR3 is TGTGCCAGCAATCCACAGGGCCGAGCTAACTATGGCTACACCTTC.

This chain joins TRBV7-9 and TRBJ2-2; no definite D call. The CDR3 is 16 residues long. V was pared by 5 bases and J by 1 base, with 14 bases between. In germline, CDR1 is SEHNR, CDR2 FQNEAQ (reference sequence). Here the CDR3 reads CASSNKGGLNTGELFF. In DNA, the CDR3 is TGTGCCAGCAGCAATAAGGGCGGTTTGAACACCGGGGAGCTGTTTTTT.

The chain combines TRBV14 with TRBJ2-2, with a possible D match to TRBD2 (5 bases). The CDR3 totals 14 residues. Trimming removed 1 base from V and 5 bases from J, with 8 bases in between. The germline V gene encodes CDR1 SGHDN and CDR2 FVKESK. The CDR3: CASSQVLATGELFF. The CDR3 DNA reads TGTGCCAGCAGCCAAGTCCTAGCTACCGGGGAGCTGTTTTTT.

This clone was counted between two and nine times. The chain carries TRBV7-2 and TRBJ1-2; D possibly corresponds to TRBD1 (6 bases). Deletions cut 5 bases from V and 0 bases from J, with 10 bases between. The CDR3 length is 14 residues. Germline values: CDR1 SGHTA, CDR2 FQGNSA. The CDR3: CASSPGTPNYGYTF. The CDR3 coding sequence is TGTGCCAGCAGCCCTGGGACACCTAACTATGGCTACACCTTC.

J is TRBJ1-1 and V is TRBV7-3, with D uncertain. Trimming removed 2 bases at V and 0 bases at J, with 4 bases between. Germline CDR1 and CDR2: SGHTA and FQGTGA. The CDR3 covers 13 residues. The CDR3 reads CASSLVLNTEAFF. The CDR3 bases are TGTGCCAGCAGCTTAGTACTGAACACTGAAGCTTTCTTT.

Written as DNA, the CDR3 is TGTGCCAGCAGGGGGACGTATGGCTACACCTTC. Amino acids: CASRGTYGYTF. The chain employs TRBV6-5 and TRBJ1-2, with D tentatively TRBD1 (5 bases). This CDR3 comprises 11 residues. The V end lost 6 bases, the J end lost 5 bases, and 7 bases lay between the germline ends. Germline loops: CDR1 MNHEY, CDR2 SVGAGI.